The TCR beta chain described here comes from a study of blood T cell repertoires in COVID-19. On the study more broadly: Material from acute and convalescent COVID-19 was sourced from the United States, Italy and Spain. In each case, the material was cDNA or gDNA derived from T cells, B-cell-depleted T cells, or PBMCs.

Original processing methods: Reference gene primers were amplified, and this amplification served to estimate nucleated cell counts. Libraries were prepared by immunoSEQ multiplex PCR; TCRdb keeps only in-frame clonotypes and omits some of them. V and J calls and clone size are those listed in that table; D and trimming were worked out from the DNA. The data show 90,000 to 100,000 clones, around 83% seen once. Looked up from germline, CDR1 is SGHTA and CDR2 is FQGTGA. Trimming at V came to 4 bases and at J to 7 bases, leaving 2 bases not matched to a gene. This CDR3 is 14 amino acids long. The source of this sequence is a man aged 60 to 69 with acute or convalescent COVID-19. This sequence joins TRBV7-3 and TRBJ1-6; the match to TRBD1 covers 9 bases. The sample taken for sequencing was peripheral blood. CDR3 sequence (DNA): TGTGCCAGCAGCTCGACAGGGGGGAATTCACCCCTCCACTTT. It yields the protein CASSSTGGNSPLHF.